The table lists the clone carrying this T cell receptor (beta chain) with a few counts. Its antigen is still unknown. These data originate in a study of molecular identifiers for immune sequencing clone quantification. Points from the study as a whole: Highly expanded clone sizes could be underestimated through barcode sharing by identical TCR molecules. Clones exceeding 20 RNA copies carried over 97% of effector molecules but under 1% of naive-cell molecules.

With 6 bases removed from V and 7 bases from J, the gap between germline ends came to 16 bases. The CDR3 covers 13 residues. As previously described, bulk TCR libraries were made using listed TCR primers. Each CDR3 protein gets one entry after TCRdb re-called the PCR reads with MiXCR. The sample lists nearly 650,000 distinct CDR3 sequences; about 25% were seen once. Sequencing was done on a sample of naive CD8+ T cells from blood, with Jurkat cell RNA spiked in. This sample's subset: FACS-sorted CD8+CD4-CCR7+CD45RA+ naive T cells. The rearrangement uses TRBV12-3 or TRBV12-4 and TRBJ2-7; possibly TRBD1 for D (7 bases). This clonotype originated in a human donor in good health. Some libraries in this study had Jurkat cell RNA spiked in. CDR3 sequence reads: CASRPTGDWEQYF. The CDR3 DNA reads as TGTGCCAGCAGGCCAACAGGGGACTGGGAGCAGTACTTC.